This T cell receptor beta chain stems from a study of neoadjuvant nivolumab and ipilimumab in lung cancer (dated by TCRdb to 2018 to 2021). Regarding the research as a whole: Nivolumab was given at 3 mg/kg intravenously on days 1, 15 and 29, and the combination arm added ipilimumab 1 mg/kg on day 1 only. The study compared TCR repertoires in pretherapy (baseline) peripheral blood with TCR repertoires in tumors resected at surgery following neoadjuvant immune checkpoint blockade. For each study arm, the primary endpoint of the trial was the rate of major pathologic response (MPR) in the intention-to-treat population. Seven patients had matched pretherapy and resected tumor pairs analyzed, with four treated with nivolumab and three with nivolumab plus ipilimumab. Of the 44 patients with operable NSCLC treated in the trial, roughly 23 were randomized to nivolumab monotherapy and some 21 to nivolumab plus ipilimumab. Study-wide findings and limitations: No significant correlation was found between TCR clonality and pathologic tumor regression, and only one major-pathologic-response sample was available for the clonality analysis. From pretherapy to surgery, increases in tumor T-cell richness and clonality were observed in three of three dual-therapy tumors but in only two of four nivolumab-treated tumors. Richness in tumors resected after neoadjuvant therapy showed a positive correlation with pretherapy blood TCR richness (Spearman R ~ 0.85). TCR sequencing was performed in a small number of samples. TCR richness and clonality were greater in resected tumors than in tumor-adjacent uninvolved lung, and increases were seen in more dual-therapy-treated tumors.

The CDR3 runs 14 residues from the cysteine to the phenylalanine. The only DNA kept is the CDR3, 42 bases in frame from the first base. V and J are trimmed by 5 bases and 4 bases, and the gene matches miss 4 bases of the junction. CDR1 and CDR2 are read off the germline V gene (reference sequence) as WNHNN and SYGVQD. The sample's time point, from its label and the paper: at surgical resection after neoadjuvant nivolumab +/- ipilimumab. The samples were obtained from NEOSTAR, a phase 2 randomized trial that tested neoadjuvant nivolumab or nivolumab plus ipilimumab, followed by surgery, in operable NSCLC. Library preparation used the immunoSEQ multiplex PCR assay. As for how the authors treated the data: Repertoires were summarized by richness and clonality, and significantly expanded and contracted clones were identified between pre- and post-therapy samples. TCRdb's version of the immuneACCESS table is confined to in-frame rearrangements and falls short of the full clone set. An unresolved V gene accounts for under half of the shortfall where checked; the remainder is of unknown origin. V and J calls and clone size are as listed in that table; D and trimming were resolved from the DNA. This sample gives tens of thousands of clones in total; around 90% of them show up just once. In total, the top ten clones hold 2% to 2.5% of the sample.

Points on this clone: What antigen it recognizes has not been identified. Qualities for individual bases were not recorded, and no much larger clone is one base off.

The clonotype comes from an adult with non-small cell lung cancer. The chain couples TRBV10-1 to TRBJ2-1, with TRBD2 matching 8 junction bases. The sample consisted of peripheral blood, taken after neoadjuvant nivolumab, alone or with ipilimumab, at or shortly before surgery. The CDR3 has the sequence CASSTGTRYNEQFF. In nucleotide form, the sequence is TGCGCCAGCAGTACCGGGACTAGGTACAATGAGCAGTTCTTC.